This paragraph covers one T cell receptor (beta chain) sequence. What it binds is unknown. These data are taken from a study of graft-versus-host responses after intestinal transplantation. Study-level background: Transplant recipients had multivisceral, liver-intestinal, or isolated intestinal grafts. Tacrolimus and steroids were given for three to four years to all recipients after anti-thymocyte globulin induction. Findings and limits, study-wide: Early post-transplant declines in HvG were associated with peak levels of circulating GvH clones. Investigators detected GvH clones in recipient marrow, with some emerging earlier in ileum or blood.

Produced via immunoSEQ multiplex PCR; TCRdb's table is partial and in-frame only. Of more than 9,500 clones listed, over 90% were seen once; the top ten hold around 20%. Germline values: CDR1 SGHRS, CDR2 YFSETQ. The ends were cut back, 0 bases at V and 1 base at J, with 3 bases in the middle. This CDR3 comprises 13 residues. The chain has TRBV5-1 and TRBJ2-3; D unresolved. Sample: PBMCs, taken just under 110 days after intestinal transplant. This receptor was identified in a human patient who received an intestinal transplant, so some T cells may come from the graft donor. CDR3 coding DNA: TGCGCCAGCAGCTTGGGACGCACAGATACGCAGTATTTT. This sequence encodes CASSLGRTDTQYF.